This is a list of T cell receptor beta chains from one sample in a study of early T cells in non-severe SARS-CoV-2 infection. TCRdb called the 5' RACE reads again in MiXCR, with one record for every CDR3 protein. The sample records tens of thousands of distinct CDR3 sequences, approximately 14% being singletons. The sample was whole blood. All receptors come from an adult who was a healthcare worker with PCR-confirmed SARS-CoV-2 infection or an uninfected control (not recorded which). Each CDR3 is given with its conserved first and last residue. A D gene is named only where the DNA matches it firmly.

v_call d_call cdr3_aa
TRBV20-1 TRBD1 CSARDPRGREVYGYTF
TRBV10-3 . CAISDHEGTQYF
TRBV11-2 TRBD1 CASSPGTDNSPLHF
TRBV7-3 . CASSPRWGWTDTQYF
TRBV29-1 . CSAADNLSNQPQHF
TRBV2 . CASSEYTEAFF
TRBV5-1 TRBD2 CATALSGGPQETQYF
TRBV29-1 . CSVVLDRRKETQYF
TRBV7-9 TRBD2 CASRSGTSGGFYNEQFF
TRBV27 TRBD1 CASSMTGYLGYTF
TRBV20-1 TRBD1 CSATNRGGEKLFF
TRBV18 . CASSPRGQGTNSPLHF
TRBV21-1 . CASSKPRLAGGQETQYF
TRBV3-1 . CASSPRAFSGANVLTF
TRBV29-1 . CSVESGGTGELFF
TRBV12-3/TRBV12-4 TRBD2 CASSYGPGGETQYF
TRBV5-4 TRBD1 CASGSGTGGGNTQYF
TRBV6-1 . CASIRSPNTGELFF
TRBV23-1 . CASTDFGSVPGAYNEQFF
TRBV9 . CASSVVGESTEAFF
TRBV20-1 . CSARDRGFTGELFF
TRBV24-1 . CATSDTREGLETQYF
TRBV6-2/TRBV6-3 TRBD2 CASKFGTSGYNEQFF
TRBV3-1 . CASSETGTGELFF
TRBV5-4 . CASSPPGTHTDTQYF
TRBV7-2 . CASSPPWGGRTDTQYF
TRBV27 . CASSLGGSYTF
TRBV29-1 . CSVERLFGTDTQYF
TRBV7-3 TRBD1 CASRSPGQGAPGELFF